The rows below give T cell receptor beta chains drawn from one sample of a study of shared clonotypes between healthy human individuals. TCRdb keeps only in-frame clones here, not all; method: immunoSEQ multiplex PCR. The sample records over a million clones, more than 95% being singletons. Sequencing input: naive CD4+ T cells sorted from blood. Receptors were obtained from a man younger than 40 in good health. The CDR3 runs from the conserved cysteine through the conserved F or W. The order of the fields is J gene, D gene, CDR3 length, clone size, V gene, CDR3 protein, CDR3 DNA. The D gene is left open where the match is weak. Only part of the rows carry a size: once, few, many, or a class if the clone is expanded.

TRBJ2-5	TRBD1	14	-	TRBV5-4	CASSSRTGPPAQYF	TGTGCCAGCAGCTCGAGGACAGGGCCCCCGGCCCAGTACTTC
TRBJ2-5	-	15	-	TRBV5-1	CASSFSGTPKETQYF	TGCGCCAGCAGCTTCTCCGGGACACCAAAAGAGACCCAGTACTTC
TRBJ2-3	TRBD2	17	once	TRBV9	CASSVGNLAGVPDTQYF	TGTGCCAGCAGCGTTGGGAATCTAGCGGGAGTTCCGGATACGCAGTATTTT
TRBJ1-2	-	14	once	TRBV5-8	CASSLAGTAGGYTF	TGTGCCAGCAGCTTGGCCGGGACGGCGGGAGGCTACACCTTC
TRBJ2-7	TRBD1	15	-	TRBV10-1	CASSPDRGSSYEQYF	TGCGCCAGCAGTCCGGACAGGGGAAGCTCCTACGAGCAGTACTTC
TRBJ2-1	-	13	once	TRBV5-1	CASSSHVNNEQFF	TGCGCCAGCAGCTCGCATGTAAACAATGAGCAGTTCTTC
TRBJ1-2	-	12	-	TRBV28	CASQTNEYGYTF	TGTGCCAGCCAAACCAATGAATATGGCTACACCTTC
TRBJ2-1	TRBD2	15	-	TRBV6-6	CASRPGLETYNEQFF	TGTGCCAGCAGACCCGGACTAGAAACCTACAATGAGCAGTTCTTC
TRBJ2-3	TRBD2	18	-	TRBV7-9	CASTARAGAGAGPDTQYF	TGTGCCAGCACAGCTCGAGCGGGGGCGGGAGCCGGGCCAGATACGCAGTATTTT
TRBJ2-3	-	15	-	TRBV15	CATSRDGGSTDTQYF	TGTGCCACCAGCAGAGATGGGGGGAGCACAGATACGCAGTATTTT
TRBJ2-1	TRBD2	16	-	TRBV5-1	CASSPPASGGGNEQFF	TGCGCCAGCAGTCCCCCCGCCTCCGGCGGGGGTAATGAGCAGTTCTTC
TRBJ2-7	-	14	-	TRBV27	CASSKGHERDEQYF	TGTGCCAGCAGTAAGGGACATGAAAGGGACGAGCAGTACTTC
TRBJ1-2	-	15	-	TRBV9	CASSAARTGIDGYTF	TGTGCCAGCAGCGCTGCTCGGACGGGGATTGATGGCTACACCTTC
TRBJ2-7	-	14	-	TRBV7-2	CASSLSFAGNEQYF	TGTGCCAGCAGCTTAAGTTTTGCAGGGAACGAGCAGTACTTC
TRBJ2-1	TRBD2	12	-	TRBV6-1	CAGTSGYNEQFF	TGTGCGGGGACTAGCGGTTACAATGAGCAGTTCTTC
TRBJ1-5	-	17	-	TRBV27	CASSLLGGRGSNQPQHF	TGTGCCAGCAGTTTATTGGGTGGGAGGGGGAGTAATCAGCCCCAGCATTTT
TRBJ1-2	TRBD1	14	-	TRBV4-2	CASSTLTGEGGYTF	TGTGCCAGCAGCACCCTGACAGGGGAAGGCGGCTACACCTTC
TRBJ2-1	-	14	-	TRBV4-1	CASSQARPVNEQFF	TGCGCCAGCAGCCAAGCCCGGCCCGTAAATGAGCAGTTCTTC
TRBJ2-3	-	14	-	TRBV7-7	CASSRSGGGDTQYF	TGTGCTAGCAGCCGGTCTGGAGGGGGCGATACGCAGTATTTT
TRBJ2-2	-	15	-	TRBV5-1	CASSFGGKGTGELFF	TGCGCCAGCAGCTTCGGCGGGAAAGGGACCGGGGAGCTGTTTTTT
TRBJ2-2	-	14	once	TRBV30	CAWSRGYNTGELFF	TGTGCCTGGAGTCGGGGTTACAACACCGGGGAGCTGTTTTTT
TRBJ1-1	-	14	-	TRBV28	CASTLGGLPPEAFF	TGTGCCAGCACTCTGGGGGGACTCCCCCCGGAAGCTTTCTTT
TRBJ2-7	-	15	-	TRBV7-9	CASSLGGNGAGEQYF	TGTGCCAGCAGCTTAGGGGGTAACGGGGCAGGCGAGCAGTACTTC
TRBJ2-3	-	13	-	TRBV10-3	CAIRGSDTDTQYF	TGTGCCATCAGGGGGTCAGATACAGATACGCAGTATTTT
TRBJ2-1	TRBD1	13	-	TRBV9	CASSVEQGARVFF	TGTGCCAGCAGCGTTGAACAGGGGGCGCGCGTGTTCTTC
TRBJ2-2	-	14	-	TRBV7-2	CASSRRSNTGELFF	TGTGCCAGCAGCCGTCGGTCGAACACCGGGGAGCTGTTTTTT
TRBJ2-1	-	16	-	TRBV5-1	CASTTGTQGRLNEQFF	TGCGCCAGCACTACCGGGACACAGGGGAGGCTCAATGAGCAGTTCTTC
TRBJ2-7	-	14	-	TRBV6-1	CASSVRRDPYEQYF	TGTGCCAGCAGTGTCCGCCGGGACCCCTACGAGCAGTACTTC
TRBJ2-2	-	15	-	TRBV6-5	CASRPARVETGELFF	TGTGCCAGTAGGCCCGCCAGGGTGGAGACCGGGGAGCTGTTTTTT
TRBJ1-2	-	18	-	TRBV19	CASSIDPPGSPFQRGYTF	TGTGCCAGTAGTATAGACCCCCCCGGGTCCCCCTTTCAGAGGGGCTACACCTTC
TRBJ2-1	-	11	-	TRBV19	CASSSYNEQFF	TGTGCCAGTAGCTCGTACAATGAGCAGTTCTTC
TRBJ1-1	-	12	-	TRBV29-1	CSVGEGDTEAFF	TGCAGCGTAGGAGAGGGGGACACTGAAGCTTTCTTT
TRBJ1-5	-	14	-	TRBV5-4	CASSLQGRNQPQHF	TGTGCCAGCAGCTTGCAGGGTCGGAATCAGCCCCAGCATTTT
TRBJ2-1	-	14	-	TRBV5-1	CASSSGTTYNEQFF	TGCGCCAGCAGCTCCGGGACAACTTACAATGAGCAGTTCTTC
TRBJ2-1	TRBD2	17	-	TRBV5-6	CASSLYRREGLYNEQFF	TGTGCCAGCAGCTTGTATCGGCGGGAGGGCCTTTACAATGAGCAGTTCTTC
TRBJ2-7	TRBD2	15	-	TRBV14	CASSQVAGNYYEQYF	TGTGCCAGCAGCCAAGTAGCGGGGAATTACTACGAGCAGTACTTC
TRBJ2-7	TRBD2	16	once	TRBV4-2	CASSQEGTSGTYEQYF	TGTGCCAGCAGCCAAGAGGGGACTAGCGGCACCTACGAGCAGTACTTC
TRBJ1-2	-	13	-	TRBV7-9	CASSLASPGGYTF	TGTGCCAGCAGCTTAGCCAGCCCTGGAGGCTACACCTTC
TRBJ1-3	TRBD1	15	-	TRBV5-6	CASSLLTGVVNTIYF	TGTGCCAGCAGCTTGTTAACAGGGGTTGTAAACACCATATATTTT
TRBJ2-7	TRBD2	16	-	TRBV10-1	CASSELAGDLSYEQYF	TGCGCCAGCAGTGAGCTAGCGGGAGATTTGTCCTACGAGCAGTACTTC
TRBJ2-1	-	14	once	TRBV6-4	CASSIGGRGNEQFF	TGTGCCAGCAGCATTGGGGGCCGGGGCAATGAGCAGTTCTTC
TRBJ2-7	-	16	-	TRBV27	CASSPPGHAIRYEQYF	TGTGCCAGCAGTCCTCCAGGACACGCGATACGTTACGAGCAGTACTTC
TRBJ2-7	-	18	-	TRBV5-4	CASSWGSGGQGNMYEQYF	TGTGCCAGCTCCTGGGGGTCCGGCGGGCAGGGCAATATGTACGAGCAGTACTTC
TRBJ2-6	TRBD2	19	-	TRBV5-1	CASSLWGTLAGSGANVLTF	TGCGCCAGCAGCTTGTGGGGCACCCTAGCGGGCTCTGGGGCCAACGTCCTGACTTTC
TRBJ1-1	-	12	-	TRBV6-1	CASSEVAGRAFF	TGTGCCAGCAGTGAAGTGGCAGGACGGGCTTTCTTT
TRBJ1-2	TRBD1	15	-	TRBV11-2	CASSLEGTGIGSYTF	TGTGCCAGCAGCTTAGAAGGGACAGGGATTGGGAGCTACACCTTC
TRBJ1-4	TRBD1	15	-	TRBV28	CASTIGQATGEKLFF	TGTGCCAGCACCATAGGACAGGCCACAGGGGAAAAACTGTTTTTT
TRBJ2-7	-	11	few	TRBV9	CASSVGDEQYF	TGTGCCAGCAGCGTAGGGGACGAGCAGTACTTC
TRBJ2-5	TRBD1	14	-	TRBV7-2	CASTGTGIQETQYF	TGTGCCAGCACCGGGACAGGGATTCAAGAGACCCAGTACTTC
TRBJ1-1	-	13	once	TRBV19	CASSILTNTEAFF	TGTGCCAGTAGTATTTTGACCAACACTGAAGCTTTCTTT
TRBJ2-1	TRBD2	16	few	TRBV9	CASSVGLAGVGNEQFF	TGTGCCAGCAGCGTAGGACTAGCGGGAGTAGGCAATGAGCAGTTCTTC
TRBJ2-7	TRBD1	16	-	TRBV4-1	CASSQYPQGVPGEQYF	TGCGCCAGCAGCCAATATCCTCAGGGGGTGCCGGGTGAGCAGTACTTC
TRBJ1-1	-	15	-	TRBV7-9	CASSPVLGRAAEAFF	TGTGCCAGCAGCCCGGTATTGGGCAGAGCAGCTGAAGCTTTCTTT
TRBJ2-3	TRBD1	16	-	TRBV5-4	CASSWDRKLSTDTQYF	TGTGCCAGCAGCTGGGACAGAAAGCTATCCACAGATACGCAGTATTTT
TRBJ1-1	-	12	few	TRBV28	CASSLGNTEAFF	TGTGCCAGCAGTTTAGGGAACACTGAAGCTTTCTTT